The 24 T cell receptor beta chains listed next were all sequenced from one sample in a study of regulatory T cells in long-lasting Graves disease. Investigators prepared the TCR beta libraries by applying iRepertoire HTBI primers and Arm-PCR of CDR3 regions. From the multiplex PCR reads, TCRdb called clonotypes with MiXCR, one entry per CDR3 protein. The profile shows around 450,000 distinct CDR3 sequences, around a fifth of them singletons. Described time point: persistent/refractory GD, antithyroid drugs over 5 years with positive TRAb. The TCR library used RNA extracted from PBMCs. The source was peripheral blood mononuclear cells (PBMCs), collected when the disease was refractory, from a patient treated with antithyroid drugs. The receptors were sampled from a female donor with Graves disease.

This clonotype was observed many times. The rearrangement uses TRBV19 and TRBJ1-2; D remains unclear. Trimming removed 5 bases at V and 7 bases at J, with 11 bases between. CDR1 LNHDA and CDR2 SQIVND come from the germline V gene (reference sequence). The CDR3 extends over 12 amino acids. The chain's CDR3 is CASSDRNGGYTF. CDR3 in DNA: TGTGCCAGTAGTGACCGGAATGGTGGCTACACCTTC.

This clonotype was picked up a small number of times. V usage is TRBV10-3 and J usage is TRBJ1-2, with 7 nucleotides matching TRBD1. Trimming at V came to 4 bases and at J to 8 bases, leaving 13 bases not matched to a gene. The CDR3 is made up of 15 amino acids. Germline V lookup: CDR1 ENHRY, CDR2 SYGVKD. The CDR3 here is CAISGPGQIMGGYTF. The CDR3 DNA reads as TGTGCCATCAGTGGGCCGGGACAGATAATGGGCGGCTACACCTTC.

The CDR3 sequence: CASSYGKGTEAFF. The DNA of the CDR3 is TGTGCCAGCAGTTACGGTAAGGGGACTGAAGCTTTCTTT. The V call is TRBV6-5, the J call TRBJ1-1, with D perhaps TRBD1 (5 bases). The V and J ends lost 2 bases and 5 bases respectively, with 9 bases between them. CDR3 size: 13 residues. Germline CDR1 is MNHEY and CDR2 is SVGAGI.

This clonotype was found many times. The chain has TRBV28 and TRBJ1-1, with TRBD1 as a possible D gene (5 bases). The CDR3 totals 19 residues. Trimming took 0 bases from V and 3 from J, leaving 23 bases between them. Germline CDR1 reads MDHEN; CDR2 reads SYDVKM. The CDR3 region is CASSLWSGGGGSGDTEAFF. CDR3 DNA: TGTGCCAGCAGTTTATGGAGTGGGGGGGGGGGGAGCGGGGACACTGAAGCTTTCTTT.

Ten or more counts support this clonotype. The J gene is TRBJ1-5, the V gene TRBV27, with D tentatively TRBD1 (5 bases). This CDR3 has 15 residues. Between the trimmed V and J ends, which lost 5 bases and 5 bases, there was a span of 16 bases. From germline, CDR1 is MNHEY and CDR2 SMNVEV (reference sequence). CDR3 sequence (DNA): TGTGCCAGCAGTCTCGGCCAGGGAAATGATCAGCCCCAGCATTTT. It encodes CASSLGQGNDQPQHF.

V usage is TRBV5-4 and J usage is TRBJ2-7, with 9 nucleotides matching TRBD1. After removal of 4 bases from V and 4 bases from J, the junction contained 9 bases not matched to a gene. Germline V CDR1 and CDR2: SGHNT, YYREEE (reference sequence). The CDR3 covers 15 residues. The DNA of the CDR3 is TGTGCCAGCAGCCACCGGACAGGGGCCAGTTACGAGCAGTACTTC. The encoded protein is CASSHRTGASYEQYF.

The rearrangement links TRBV19 to TRBJ2-7; D possibly corresponds to TRBD1 (6 bases). Trimming shortened V by 2 bases and J by 7 bases, and 15 bases separated the two germline ends. This CDR3 contains 14 residues. CDR1 is LNHDA, CDR2 SQIVND, per germline (reference sequence). The CDR3 loop reads CASSISQGLSEQYF. The CDR3 DNA reads as TGTGCCAGTAGTATAAGTCAGGGGCTGTCGGAGCAGTACTTC.

This chain uses TRBV12-3 or TRBV12-4 with TRBJ1-5, with D perhaps TRBD1 (6 bases). The CDR3 extends over 16 amino acids. Trimming removed 3 bases from V and 3 bases from J, with 15 bases in between. CDR3 loop: CASSFPLGQNNQPQHF. The CDR3 DNA reads TGTGCCAGCAGTTTCCCCCTCGGACAGAACAATCAGCCCCAGCATTTT.

Comment on this clonotype: A read error may be the cause here, since a much bigger clone is one base away. Since the CDR3 does not end with the conserved phenylalanine or tryptophan, this likely comes from a read error. The chain uses TRBV12-3 or TRBV12-4 and TRBJ2-2, with D perhaps given as TRBD1 or TRBD2 (6 bases each). Trimming left V 5 bases short and J 7 bases short, with 11 bases between. This CDR3 has 13 residues. In DNA, the CDR3 is TGTGCCAGCAGTATAGGGGGGAACGGGGAGCTGTTTCTT. It specifies CASSIGGNGELFL.

This clonotype appeared many times. J is TRBJ2-5 and V is TRBV6-5, with 8 nucleotides matching TRBD2. V gave up 4 bases and J gave up 0 bases; unmatched junction bases: 19. CDR1 and CDR2 from the germline V gene are MNHEY and SVGAGI. There are 20 residues in the CDR3. Written as DNA, the CDR3 is TGTGCCAGCAGTTCACATATACCCCCCGGGGAGCGGGAGTACCAAGAGACCCAGTACTTC. It encodes CASSSHIPPGEREYQETQYF.

This clonotype was counted many times. The V call is TRBV12-3 or TRBV12-4, the J call TRBJ2-5, with D perhaps assigned TRBD1 or TRBD2 (5 bases each). The CDR3 contains 13 residues. V gave up 6 bases and J gave up 5 bases, with 13 bases separating them. The CDR3 loop reads CASRQMGEETQYF. CDR3 DNA sequence: TGTGCCAGCAGGCAGATGGGGGAGGAGACCCAGTACTTC.

This clonotype was seen many times. The chain joins TRBV28 to TRBJ2-5; D may be TRBD2 (6 bases). The CDR3 covers 13 residues. Germline values: CDR1 MDHEN, CDR2 SYDVKM. Trimming stripped 10 bases from V and 5 bases from J, with 17 bases between. CDR3 in DNA: TGTGCCACCCTCCCCGGGGGACGCGAGACCCAGTACTTC. It yields the protein CATLPGGRETQYF.

As regards this clonotype: A much larger clone lies one base from this, so it may be a read error. The chain recombines TRBV7-8 with TRBJ2-7; the D call may be TRBD1 or TRBD2 (5 bases each). Germline V gene data show CDR1 as SGHVS and CDR2 as FQNEAQ. This CDR3 region has 18 residues. The V gene lost 4 bases and the J gene lost 3 bases, with 25 bases spanning the gap. The chain's CDR3 is CASSYPDSPTDGNYEQYF. CDR3 DNA sequence: TGTGCCAGCAGCTACCCCGACAGCCCAACCGACGGGAACTACGAGCAGTACTTC.

The chain is built from TRBV7-8 and TRBJ1-5, with D possibly TRBD1 on 5 matching bases. V was cut by 2 bases and J by 5 bases, with 13 bases left in between. CDR3 length: 15 residues. Germline CDR1 SGHVS, CDR2 FQNEAQ. The CDR3: CASSLWGQGDQPQHF. The DNA for the CDR3 is TGTGCCAGCAGCTTATGGGGTCAGGGCGATCAGCCCCAGCATTTT.

This clonotype has a count of ten or more. This chain joins TRBV27 and TRBJ1-5; tentative D call: TRBD1 (6 bases). There are 16 residues in the CDR3. Germline assignment: CDR1 MNHEY and CDR2 SMNVEV (reference sequence). Trimming removed 5 bases at V and 4 bases at J, with 18 bases between. The DNA of the CDR3 is TGTGCCAGCAGTACCTTTTCCAGGGGCCCTAATCAGCCCCAGCATTTT. Protein product: CASSTFSRGPNQPQHF.

This clonotype was found many times. The chain links TRBV7-6 to TRBJ1-6, with D unresolved. The germline V gene has CDR1 SGHVS and CDR2 FNYEAQ. The CDR3 has 14 residues. Trimming took off 0 bases at V and 8 bases at J, with 8 bases between the two ends. As DNA, the CDR3 is TGTGCCAGCAGCTTAGCTATTGGGGATTCACCCCTCCACTTT. Its translation is CASSLAIGDSPLHF.

Concerning this clonotype: Just one base apart from a much larger clone, this may be a read error. Here the CDR3 reads CAISDPRGHFPPSNQPQHF. The CDR3 region has the DNA TGTGCCATCAGTGACCCCCGAGGGCACTTCCCTCCTAGCAATCAGCCCCAGCATTTT. J is TRBJ1-5 and V is TRBV10-3; unclear D gene. The CDR3 loop spans 19 amino acids. V was trimmed by 3 bases and J by 0 bases, leaving 21 bases between them. CDR1 is ENHRY, CDR2 SYGVKD, per germline.

This clonotype showed up many times. This sequence joins TRBV20-1 and TRBJ1-1; no definite D call. CDR1 and CDR2 from the germline V gene are DFQATT and SNEGSKA (reference sequence). This CDR3 comprises 14 residues. V gave up 0 bases and J gave up 5 bases, with 13 bases separating them. The CDR3 DNA follows: TGCAGTGCTAGAGATTCGCAGGCGGGAACTGAAGCTTTCTTT. It is translated as CSARDSQAGTEAFF.

J is TRBJ2-7 and V is TRBV19; TRBD1 aligns across 11 bases. This CDR3 has 15 residues. J gave up 0 bases and V 6 bases, and 4 bases lay outside the gene matches. CDR1 and CDR2 from the germline V gene are LNHDA and SQIVND (reference sequence). The chain's CDR3 is CASRGDRGSSYEQYF. The CDR3 DNA reads TGTGCCAGTAGGGGGGACAGGGGGAGCTCCTACGAGCAGTACTTC.

About this clonotype itself: The final CDR3 position lacks the conserved phenylalanine or tryptophan, pointing to a likely read error. The chain is built from TRBV12-3 or TRBV12-4 and TRBJ2-7; TRBD2 aligns across 14 bases. Trimming cost V 4 bases and J 3 bases; bases outside gene matches: 11. The CDR3 is made up of 18 amino acids. For the CDR3, the DNA is TGTGCCAGCAGTTCCCCCATACGACTAGCGGGAGGGGGCTACGAGCAGTACTTA. Residues: CASSSPIRLAGGGYEQYL.

This clonotype showed up many times. The chain is built from TRBV6-1 and TRBJ2-7; tentatively, D is TRBD2 (6 bases). V lost 3 bases, J lost 5 bases, and 17 bases lay in between. The CDR3 extends over 15 amino acids. The germline gives CDR1 MNHNS, CDR2 SASEGT. In DNA form, the CDR3 reads TGTGCCAGCAGTGATTTTTGGGCGGGGAAGCACGAGCAGTACTTC. It translates to CASSDFWAGKHEQYF.

This clonotype was detected many times. The chain links TRBV7-9 to TRBJ1-2, with 8 bases identical to TRBD1. Losses at the gene ends were 4 bases for V and 0 bases for J; bases not matched to a gene: 7. The CDR3 runs 16 residues. Germline assignment: CDR1 SEHNR and CDR2 FQNEAQ (reference sequence). The CDR3 coding sequence is TGTGCCAGCAGCTGGGCCGGGACAGGATCTAACTATGGCTACACCTTC. Protein sequence: CASSWAGTGSNYGYTF.

This clonotype was detected a few times. The chain combines TRBV7-9 with TRBJ2-2, with D possibly being TRBD2 (6 bases). The germline gives CDR1 SEHNR, CDR2 FQNEAQ (reference sequence). CDR3 length: 17 amino acids. The germline V and J ends were trimmed by 5 bases and 0 bases, with 16 bases remaining between them. CDR3 sequence reads: CASSATTSSANTGELFF. The CDR3, as DNA: TGTGCCAGCAGCGCCACAACATCTAGCGCGAACACCGGGGAGCTGTTTTTT.

To note about this clonotype: A much larger clone sits a single nucleotide away, making a read error possible. The CDR3 region is CASGSQGGLEV. DNA of the CDR3: TGTGCCAGCGGGTCACAGGGGGGGTTGGAGGTC. The chain links TRBV28 to TRBJ2-7; TRBD1 is a possible D gene (8 bases). Germline CDR1 MDHEN, CDR2 SYDVKM. This CDR3 contains 11 residues.